The clone carrying this T cell receptor beta chain was counted many times. One entry per CDR3 protein, called by TCRdb with MiXCR from the RT-PCR reads. In the table there are 500,000 or so distinct CDR3 sequences, approximately 15% of which are singletons. These data belong to a study of response to subunit inactivated influenza vaccine. The sample here was CD4+ T cells sorted from PBMCs, taken around 25 months after vaccination. The sequence derives from a man aged 50 to 75 who received an inactivated influenza vaccine.

CDR3 sequence: CASSLGSGSTFSYEQYF. CDR3 DNA: TGCGCCAGCAGCTTGGGTAGCGGGAGTACTTTTTCCTACGAGCAGTACTTC. The V call is TRBV5-1, the J call TRBJ2-7, with 9 nucleotides matching TRBD2. Germline V gene data show CDR1 as SGHRS and CDR2 as YFSETQ. With V trimmed by 0 bases and J by 1 base, 8 bases remained unmatched. CDR3 size: 17 residues.